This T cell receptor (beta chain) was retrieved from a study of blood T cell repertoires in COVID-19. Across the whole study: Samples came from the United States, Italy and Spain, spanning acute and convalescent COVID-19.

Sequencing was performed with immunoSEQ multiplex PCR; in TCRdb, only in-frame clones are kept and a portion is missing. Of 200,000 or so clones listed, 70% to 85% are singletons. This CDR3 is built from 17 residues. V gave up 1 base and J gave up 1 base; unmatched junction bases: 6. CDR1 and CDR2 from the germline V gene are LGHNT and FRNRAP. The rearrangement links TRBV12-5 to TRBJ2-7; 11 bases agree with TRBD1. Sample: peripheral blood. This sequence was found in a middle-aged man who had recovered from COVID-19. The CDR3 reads CASGLAPGQGVSYEQYF. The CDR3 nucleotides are TGTGCTAGTGGTTTGGCCCCGGGACAGGGGGTATCCTACGAGCAGTACTTC.